What follows are 24 T cell receptor beta chains derived from one specimen sequenced in a study of identical twins. Each CDR3 protein is one row after TCRdb ran MiXCR on the 5' RACE reads. This sample has some 690,000 distinct CDR3 sequences, with 21% found just once. The same sample was also studied in work on T cells expressing NK-cell markers.

The sample taken for sequencing was PBMCs. The receptors derive from a woman under 30 in good health.

The gene calls are TRBV9 and TRBJ2-3; D gene ambiguous. The V end was cut by 2 bases, the J end by 4 bases, with 11 bases between. Germline CDR1 reads SGDLS; CDR2 reads YYNGEE. This CDR3 region has 14 residues. CDR3 sequence reads: CASSVEVKADTQYF. In DNA, the CDR3 is TGTGCCAGCAGCGTCGAAGTGAAAGCAGATACGCAGTATTTT.

The chain carries TRBV20-1 and TRBJ2-7, with D perhaps given as TRBD1 or TRBD2 (6 bases each). Germline lookup yields CDR1 DFQATT and CDR2 SNEGSKA (reference sequence). V dropped 6 bases and J dropped 0 bases, with 12 bases sitting between them. The CDR3 totals 13 residues. As DNA, the CDR3 is TGCAGTGCCCCAAGGGGGGTCTCCTACGAGCAGTACTTC. This encodes CSAPRGVSYEQYF.

This clonotype was detected a few times. The V call is TRBV5-5, the J call TRBJ2-2; a possible D gene is TRBD1 (6 bases). V gave up 7 bases and J gave up 5 bases, with 21 bases separating them. Germline V gene data show CDR1 as SGHKS and CDR2 as YYEKEE (reference sequence). The CDR3 is 16 amino acids. Here the CDR3 DNA reads TGTGCCAGCGCGGCCGGGACACACAAATTAACCGGGGAGCTGTTTTTT. Its protein product is CASAAGTHKLTGELFF.

This clonotype was counted between two and nine times. The genes are TRBV10-3 and TRBJ2-5, with D possibly matching TRBD1 (5 bases). The V gene lost 10 bases and the J gene lost 3 bases, with 12 bases spanning the gap. The CDR3 is 12 residues long. CDR1 is ENHRY, CDR2 SYGVKD, per germline. The CDR3 bases are TGTGCCAGCCGGTCCAGGGAAGAGACCCAGTACTTC. Its protein is CASRSREETQYF.

CDR3 nucleotide sequence: TGTGCCAGCAGTTTATCGGGGCTAGCGGGGGCCTACAATGAGCAGTTCTTC. It is translated as CASSLSGLAGAYNEQFF. The chain joins TRBV12-3 or TRBV12-4 to TRBJ2-1, with 10 bases fitting TRBD2. The CDR3 is 17 residues long. The trim removed 2 bases at V and 2 bases at J, leaving 6 bases unmatched.

In this sample, this clonotype turned up a few times. The chain couples TRBV5-1 to TRBJ2-3; D is perhaps TRBD2 (6 bases). The CDR3 runs to 14 residues. In germline, CDR1 is SGHRS, CDR2 YFSETQ. The ends were cut back, 4 bases at V and 2 bases at J, with 11 bases in the middle. Written as DNA, the CDR3 is TGCGCCAGCAGCCCTAGGACTAACACAGATACGCAGTATTTT. Amino acids: CASSPRTNTDTQYF.

This clonotype showed up just a few times. The chain links TRBV5-1 to TRBJ2-1, with TRBD1 identical over 7 bases. The ends lost 3 bases at V and 5 bases at J; junction bases unmatched: 8. CDR1 is SGHRS, CDR2 YFSETQ, per germline. The CDR3 has 15 residues. In nucleotides, the CDR3 is TGCGCCAGCAGCTATTACAGGGGTCAGGACAATGAGCAGTTCTTC. Amino acids: CASSYYRGQDNEQFF. Complete variable domain (other parts from reference TRBV5-1 and TRBJ2-1): KAGVTQTPRYLIKTRGQQVTLSCSPISGHRSVSWYQQTPGQGLQFLFEYFSETQRNKGNFPGRFSGRQFSNSRSEMNVSTLELGDSALYLCASSYYRGQDNEQFFGPGTRLTVL.

This clonotype has at least ten counts. J is TRBJ2-1 and V is TRBV20-1; TRBD2 matches 12 bases. This CDR3 has 15 residues. Looked up from germline, CDR1 is DFQATT and CDR2 is SNEGSKA (reference sequence). Trimming took 6 bases from V and 4 from J; bases not matched to a gene: 7. The CDR3 nucleotides are TGCAGTGCCCTCTTCGGGACTAGCGGGTACAATGAGCAGTTCTTC. Protein product: CSALFGTSGYNEQFF.

The J gene is TRBJ2-5, the V gene TRBV5-1, with no clear D. Germline CDR1 and CDR2: SGHRS and YFSETQ. The CDR3 runs to 13 residues. V was trimmed by 10 bases and J by 1 base, leaving 14 bases between them. The chain's CDR3 is CACRTLPQETQYF. CDR3 nucleotide sequence: TGCGCCTGTAGGACCTTGCCCCAAGAGACCCAGTACTTC.

The rearrangement uses TRBV5-6 and TRBJ2-3; D gene ambiguous. CDR3 length: 11 amino acids. Per germline, CDR1 SGHDT and CDR2 YYEEEE. The germline V and J ends were trimmed by 0 bases and 10 bases, with 6 bases remaining between them. CDR3 DNA sequence: TGTGCCAGCAGCTTGGGCTCCTCGCAGTATTTT. It is translated as CASSLGSSQYF.

This clonotype was counted ten times or more. The V gene is TRBV7-9, the J gene TRBJ2-5; 10 bases agree with TRBD2. Germline V gene data show CDR1 as SEHNR and CDR2 as FQNEAQ (reference sequence). The CDR3 has 14 residues. V lost 5 bases to trimming and J lost 4 bases; unmatched junction nucleotides: 4. CDR3 amino acids: CASSHRLAGETQYF. For the CDR3, the DNA is TGTGCCAGCAGCCACCGACTAGCGGGAGAGACCCAGTACTTC.

The chain is built from TRBV2 and TRBJ1-2; D is unclear. The CDR3 extends over 14 amino acids. Between the trimmed V and J ends, which lost 4 bases and 1 base, there was a span of 10 bases. Germline values: CDR1 SNHLY, CDR2 FYNNEI. The CDR3 sequence: CASSVLQRNYGYTF. CDR3 DNA: TGTGCCAGCAGTGTACTGCAACGTAACTATGGCTACACCTTC.

This clonotype was found a few times. The rearrangement uses TRBV6-5 and TRBJ2-1; D is perhaps TRBD2 (6 bases). Germline V gene lookup returns CDR1 MNHEY and CDR2 SVGAGI. Between the trimmed V and J ends, which lost 2 bases and 0 bases, there was a span of 8 bases. The CDR3 extends over 15 amino acids. The CDR3 bases are TGTGCCAGCAGTTACGCGGGGAACTCCTACAATGAGCAGTTCTTC. Protein product: CASSYAGNSYNEQFF.

In this sample, this clonotype turned up a few times. V usage is TRBV5-1 and J usage is TRBJ1-6; D ambiguous. The CDR3 is 15 residues long. Trimming took 0 bases from V and 6 from J, leaving 10 bases between them. Germline V lookup: CDR1 SGHRS, CDR2 YFSETQ. CDR3 residues: CASSLGADPNSPLHF. The CDR3 bases are TGCGCCAGCAGCTTGGGAGCAGACCCTAATTCACCCCTCCACTTT.

V and J are TRBV6-1 and TRBJ1-1, with 9 bases that match TRBD1. The CDR3 totals 13 residues. V shed 7 bases and J 7 bases; nucleotides not matched to a gene: 7. The germline gives CDR1 MNHNS, CDR2 SASEGT. In DNA, the CDR3 is TGTGCCAGCAAAGACAGGGGGGAGGGTGAAGCTTTCTTT. Translated, it gives CASKDRGEGEAFF.

The sample holds a few counts of this clonotype. This chain links TRBV25-1 with TRBJ2-5, with D possibly being TRBD1 or TRBD2 (7 bases each). The CDR3 spans 17 residues. V shed 3 bases and J shed 5 bases, with 22 bases lying between them. Germline CDR1 and CDR2: MGHDK and SYGVNS. This chain's CDR3 is CASSDIQGGDSLETQYF. The CDR3 coding sequence is TGTGCCAGCAGTGATATCCAGGGGGGGGACAGCCTCGAGACCCAGTACTTC.

Many counts were recorded for this clonotype. This chain uses TRBV2 with TRBJ2-1; 8 bases fit TRBD2. The CDR3 contains 11 residues. In germline, CDR1 is SNHLY, CDR2 FYNNEI. J lost 10 bases, V lost 4 bases, and 0 bases had no gene match. CDR3 nucleotides: TGTGCCAGCAGTGCTAGCGGGGAGCAGTTCTTC. It is translated as CASSASGEQFF. The entire variable domain, with the rest obtained from reference TRBV2 and TRBJ2-1, is as follows: EPEVTQTPSHQVTQMGQEVILRCVPISNHLYFYWYRQILGQKVEFLVSFYNNEISEKSEIFDDQFSVERPDGSNFTLKIRSTKLEDSAMYFCASSASGEQFFGPGTRLTVL.

This rearrangement joins TRBV7-8 to TRBJ2-7; 13 nucleotides match TRBD2. Germline lookup yields CDR1 SGHVS and CDR2 FQNEAQ. V gave up 5 bases and J gave up 7 bases; unmatched junction bases: 8. There are 15 residues in the CDR3. In nucleotides, the CDR3 is TGTGCCAGCAGCGCGACTAGCGGGAGGTTGGAGGAGCAGTACTTC. Its translation is CASSATSGRLEEQYF.

In this sample, this clonotype turned up a few times. The chain carries TRBV12-3 or TRBV12-4 and TRBJ2-2; no firm D call. Trimming removed 4 bases at V and 8 bases at J, with 14 bases between. The CDR3 has 14 amino acids. The CDR3 reads CASSSGSSWGELFF. DNA of the CDR3: TGTGCCAGCAGTTCCGGGTCTTCCTGGGGGGAGCTGTTTTTT.

The J gene is TRBJ2-1, the V gene TRBV4-3, with 7 bases matching TRBD2. The ends lost 1 base at V and 8 bases at J; junction bases unmatched: 5. CDR1 is LGHNA and CDR2 is YSLEER in the germline V gene. The CDR3 covers 14 residues. The CDR3 reads CASSQAGGMDEQFF. As DNA, the CDR3 is TGCGCCAGCAGCCAAGCCGGGGGGATGGATGAGCAGTTCTTC.

The CDR3 protein is CSASGTSGGNEQFF. The DNA of the CDR3 is TGCAGTGCTAGTGGGACTAGCGGGGGCAATGAGCAGTTCTTC. The chain combines TRBV20-1 with TRBJ2-1; the match to TRBD2 covers 14 bases. Germline V gene sequence: CDR1 DFQATT, CDR2 SNEGSKA (reference sequence). The CDR3 totals 14 residues. V dropped 3 bases and J dropped 6; count of bases not matched to a gene: 1.

The rearrangement joins TRBV6-1 to TRBJ2-3; 7 bases line up with TRBD2. The trim removed 7 bases at V and 3 bases at J, leaving 4 bases unmatched. The CDR3 totals 13 residues. Germline V gene sequence: CDR1 MNHNS, CDR2 SASEGT. The CDR3 region has the DNA TGTGCCAGCACTACGGGAGGAACAGATACGCAGTATTTT. Its translation is CASTTGGTDTQYF.

This clonotype was seen only a few times. The J gene is TRBJ2-3, the V gene TRBV29-1, with 7 nucleotides matching TRBD2. Per the germline V gene, CDR1 is SQVTM and CDR2 is ANQGSEA. Germline trimming cut 7 bases from V and 1 base from J; bases unmatched to any gene: 11. This CDR3 spans 15 amino acids. CDR3 residues: CSGEGGPSGTDTQYF. The CDR3 nucleotides are TGCAGCGGGGAGGGAGGGCCCTCGGGCACAGATACGCAGTATTTT.

This clonotype was counted many times. The V call is TRBV7-9, the J call TRBJ2-7; tentatively, D is TRBD1 (6 bases). The CDR3 loop spans 13 amino acids. V lost 5 bases, J lost 5 bases, and 13 bases lay in between. Germline lookup yields CDR1 SEHNR and CDR2 FQNEAQ (reference sequence). CDR3 protein: CASSPQGMDEQYF. In DNA, the CDR3 is TGTGCCAGCAGCCCACAGGGTATGGACGAGCAGTACTTC.